The 29 T cell receptor beta chains listed next were all sequenced from one sample in a study of CD8 T cells in Susac syndrome. An amount of RNA that ranged from about 0.45 to 1 ug was reverse transcribed with random hexamers. Using its own MiXCR run on the immunoSEQ multiplex PCR reads, TCRdb lists one record per CDR3 protein. The table shows hundreds of thousands of distinct CDR3 sequences, with 95% occurring only once. The specimen was CD4+ T cells from PBMCs. Receptor source: a human donor with multiple sclerosis.

CDR3 protein: CASSMTSGGSTDTQYF. In DNA form, the CDR3 reads TGTGCCAGCTCCATGACTAGCGGGGGATCCACAGATACGCAGTATTTT. V is TRBV7-9 and J is TRBJ2-3, with TRBD2 matching over 12 bases. CDR1 and CDR2 from the germline V gene are SEHNR and FQNEAQ (reference sequence). V shed 8 bases, J shed 2 bases, and the junction held 8 bases outside the gene matches. The CDR3 has 16 amino acids.

The chain has TRBV12-3 or TRBV12-4 and TRBJ2-7; a possible D gene is TRBD1 (5 bases). The V gene lost 3 bases and the J gene lost 3 bases, with 6 bases spanning the gap. The CDR3 is 12 residues long. CDR3 sequence (DNA): TGTGCCAGCAGTTTTCAGGGCTACGAGCAGTACGTC. Translating it yields CASSFQGYEQYV.

The V gene is TRBV30, the J gene TRBJ2-3; 9 positions match TRBD1. Trimming removed 5 bases from V and 4 bases from J; junction bases left unmatched: 7. The CDR3 totals 14 residues. CDR1 and CDR2 from the germline V gene are GTSNPN and SVGIG (reference sequence). The CDR3 protein is CAWLGQGGPDTQYF. CDR3 coding DNA: TGTGCCTGGCTGGGACAGGGAGGCCCAGATACGCAGTATTTT.

V and J are TRBV20-1 and TRBJ1-1; D remains unclear. CDR3 length equals 15 residues. Trimming took off 5 bases at V and 0 bases at J, with 16 bases between the two ends. Per the germline V gene, CDR1 is DFQATT and CDR2 is SNEGSKA (reference sequence). The CDR3 spells CSAPNGAGLNTEAFF. The CDR3 DNA reads as TGCAGTGCTCCTAATGGCGCAGGACTGAACACTGAAGCTTTCTTT.

V usage is TRBV20-1 and J usage is TRBJ2-3; 8 nucleotides line up with TRBD2. The germline V gene has CDR1 DFQATT and CDR2 SNEGSKA (reference sequence). The CDR3 runs to 19 residues. V shed 0 bases, J shed 1 base, and the junction held 15 bases outside the gene matches. The CDR3 sequence is CSAREVGRGGNLRTDTQYF. CDR3 DNA sequence: TGCAGTGCTAGAGAGGTTGGCCGCGGGGGGAACCTACGCACAGATACGCAGTATTTT.

The V and J genes are TRBV20-1 and TRBJ1-2, with D unresolved. The CDR3 is 12 residues long. The germline V gene has CDR1 DFQATT and CDR2 SNEGSKA (reference sequence). The V and J ends lost 4 bases and 6 bases respectively, with 12 bases between them. The DNA of the CDR3 is TGCAGTGCTATCCGGGGAGAAGATGGCTACACCTTC. This encodes CSAIRGEDGYTF.

The chain has TRBV30 and TRBJ1-5; no clear D. CDR3 size: 14 residues. CDR1 is GTSNPN and CDR2 is SVGIG in the germline V gene (reference sequence). V shed 8 bases and J shed 7 bases, with 21 bases lying between them. DNA of the CDR3: TGTGCCCTAACTTTCTCGGGCAGAAACCAGCCCCAGCATTTT. Its translation: CALTFSGRNQPQHF.

The rearrangement links TRBV6-5 to TRBJ2-7; 10 nucleotides match TRBD1. Germline-derived CDR1 and CDR2 are MNHEY and SVGAGI. This CDR3 spans 16 amino acids. V lost 4 bases and J lost 5; bases outside the gene matches: 11. CDR3 region: CASSSGGQGGSDEQYV. DNA of the CDR3: TGTGCCAGCAGTTCCGGAGGACAGGGGGGTAGTGACGAGCAGTACGTC.

V is TRBV9 and J is TRBJ2-1; tentative D call: TRBD2 (6 bases). The CDR3 runs 14 residues. Germline assignment: CDR1 SGDLS and CDR2 YYNGEE. The V gene lost 4 bases and the J gene lost 5 bases, with 13 bases spanning the gap. The CDR3 DNA follows: TGTGCCAGCAGCCCTTCGGTAGCGGACAATGAGCAGTTCTTC. This codes for CASSPSVADNEQFF.

The V call is TRBV30, the J call TRBJ2-4, with D unclear. The V gene's germline CDR1 is GTSNPN and CDR2 SVGIG (reference sequence). This CDR3 region has 13 residues. The ends were cut back, 0 bases at V and 9 bases at J, with 12 bases in the middle. The CDR3 reads CAWSVSYETIQYF. CDR3 in DNA: TGTGCCTGGAGTGTTTCGTACGAAACCATTCAGTACTTC.

J is TRBJ2-7 and V is TRBV7-4, with D possibly TRBD2 on 5 matching bases. From germline, CDR1 is SGHVT and CDR2 SQSDAQ. Trimming stripped 4 bases from V and 6 bases from J, with 16 bases between. The CDR3 is 14 amino acids. DNA of the CDR3: TGTGCCAGCAGCTCTACTAGATTCTCCACCGAGCAGTACGTC. Its translation: CASSSTRFSTEQYV.

V is TRBV7-9 and J is TRBJ1-2; D call uncertain. This CDR3 is 11 amino acids long. Germline V gene data show CDR1 as SEHNR and CDR2 as FQNEAQ (reference sequence). V lost 8 bases and J lost 8, with 12 bases in between. The CDR3 DNA reads as TGTGCCAGCGGTCCTTCCCCGGGCTACACCTTC. This gives the protein CASGPSPGYTF.

CDR3 nucleotides: TGCAGCGTTAGAGGTTCCAATGAGCAGTTCTTC. Translation gives CSVRGSNEQFF. The chain carries TRBV29-1 and TRBJ2-1; D unresolved. Germline V CDR1 and CDR2: SQVTM, ANQGSEA. The V gene lost 5 bases and the J gene lost 6 bases, with 8 bases spanning the gap. This CDR3 is 11 amino acids long.

The rearrangement links TRBV9 to TRBJ2-3; possibly TRBD1 or TRBD2 for D (6 bases each). The CDR3 is 14 residues long. Deletions cut 5 bases from V and 4 bases from J, with 14 bases between. The germline CDR1 and CDR2 sequences are SGDLS and YYNGEE. The CDR3 protein is CASSRRGAADTQYF. DNA for the CDR3: TGTGCCAGCAGTAGAAGGGGGGCCGCAGATACGCAGTATTTT.

The gene calls are TRBV15 and TRBJ2-3, with 7 bases that match TRBD1. V lost 1 base, J lost 0 bases, and 4 bases stayed unmatched. Per germline, CDR1 LNHNV and CDR2 YYDKDF (reference sequence). The CDR3 is made up of 16 amino acids. The CDR3 loop reads CATSRGGGPSTDTQYF. The DNA for the CDR3 is TGTGCCACCAGCAGAGGAGGGGGCCCTAGCACAGATACGCAGTATTTT. Variable domain in full (rest from reference TRBV15 and TRBJ2-3): DAMVIQNPRYQVTQFGKPVTLSCSQTLNHNVMYWYQQKSSQAPKLLFHYYDKDFNNEADTPDNFQSRRPNTSFCFLDIRSPGLGDTAMYLCATSRGGGPSTDTQYFGPGTRLTVL.

The rearrangement uses TRBV7-6 and TRBJ1-1; D is ambiguous. There are 13 residues in the CDR3. Germline V CDR1 and CDR2: SGHVS, FNYEAQ. V was clipped by 4 bases and J by 4 bases, with 10 bases between them. The CDR3 coding sequence is TGTGCCAGCAGCTCCGAGTGGGGCACTGAAGCTTTCTTT. Its translation is CASSSEWGTEAFF.

This chain links TRBV12-3 or TRBV12-4 with TRBJ2-2; D unclear. There are 12 residues in the CDR3. V was shortened by 5 bases and J by 6 bases, with 7 bases between the two germline ends. CDR3 amino acids: CASSPRPGELFF. Here the CDR3 DNA reads TGTGCCAGCAGTCCCCGGCCCGGGGAGCTGTTTTTT.

The chain combines TRBV6-5 with TRBJ2-1; TRBD2 aligns across 11 bases. CDR1 is MNHEY, CDR2 SVGAGI, per germline. The CDR3 covers 12 residues. V shed 11 bases and J 7 bases; nucleotides not matched to a gene: 4. This CDR3 reads CASTSGTNEQFF. The CDR3 DNA follows: TGTGCCTCGACTAGCGGGACGAATGAGCAGTTCTTC.

The chain joins TRBV5-1 to TRBJ2-6; D is ambiguous. Germline lookup yields CDR1 SGHRS and CDR2 YFSETQ. V was cut by 2 bases and J by 2 bases, with 14 bases left in between. This CDR3 has 17 amino acids. The CDR3 reads CASSFGSYSPGANVLTF. The CDR3 DNA is TGCGCCAGCAGCTTCGGCTCATATAGTCCTGGGGCCAACGTCCTGACTTTC.

The gene calls are TRBV12-3 or TRBV12-4 and TRBJ2-7; TRBD1 aligns across 7 bases. The CDR3 spans 13 residues. V lost 3 bases to trimming and J lost 2 bases; unmatched junction nucleotides: 1. The CDR3 DNA sequence: TGTGCCAGCAGTTTGGACAGGCCCTACGAGCAGTACTTC. Encoded protein: CASSLDRPYEQYF.

This sequence joins TRBV10-3 and TRBJ2-7, with TRBD2 identical over 7 bases. CDR3 length equals 13 residues. Per the germline V gene, CDR1 is ENHRY and CDR2 is SYGVKD. With V trimmed by 4 bases and J by 1 base, 1 base remained unmatched. Here the CDR3 reads CAISGTSSYEQYV. The CDR3 nucleotides read TGTGCCATCAGTGGGACTAGTTCCTACGAGCAGTACGTC.

The chain is built from TRBV3-1 and TRBJ2-7; D is unresolved. Trimming took 4 bases from V and 0 from J, leaving 19 bases between them. CDR3 size: 17 residues. Germline V CDR1 and CDR2: LGHDT, YNNKEL (reference sequence). For the CDR3, the DNA is TGTGCCAGCAGCCCCCCCAGACGGATCCAACCCTCCTACGAGCAGTACTTC. Residues: CASSPPRRIQPSYEQYF.

This chain connects TRBV20-1 to TRBJ2-5; tentative D call: TRBD1 (5 bases). Germline lookup yields CDR1 DFQATT and CDR2 SNEGSKA (reference sequence). CDR3 length equals 12 residues. Deletions cut 4 bases from V and 3 bases from J, with 9 bases between. For the CDR3, the DNA is TGCAGTGCTATTGACAGAAAAGAGACCCAGTACTTC. It translates to CSAIDRKETQYF.

This rearrangement joins TRBV15 to TRBJ1-2, with no clear D. The germline V and J ends were trimmed by 0 bases and 2 bases, with 13 bases remaining between them. Germline V gives CDR1 LNHNV, CDR2 YYDKDF (reference sequence). The CDR3 covers 16 residues. The CDR3 loop reads CATSRDFSGLNYGYTF. CDR3 in DNA: TGTGCCACCAGCAGAGACTTTTCCGGGCTCAACTATGGCTACACCTTC.

The chain combines TRBV6-5 with TRBJ1-6; the D is unclear. V was pared by 6 bases and J by 7 bases, with 13 bases between. CDR3 length: 14 amino acids. Per the germline V gene, CDR1 is MNHEY and CDR2 is SVGAGI. The chain's CDR3 is CASSGPPANSPLHF. CDR3 DNA sequence: TGTGCCAGCAGCGGACCCCCGGCGAATTCACCCCTCCACTTT.

V and J are TRBV29-1 and TRBJ2-5; D uncertain. V lost 3 bases to trimming and J lost 5 bases, with 7 bases between them. The CDR3 runs 11 residues. Germline V CDR1 and CDR2: SQVTM, ANQGSEA. CDR3 sequence (DNA): TGCAGCGTTGAGGTTAAGGAGACCCAGTACTTC. Translated, it gives CSVEVKETQYF.

The rearrangement links TRBV10-3 to TRBJ2-5, with 7 bases lining up with TRBD1. The CDR3 totals 14 residues. Looked up from germline, CDR1 is ENHRY and CDR2 is SYGVKD. Losses at the gene ends were 6 bases for V and 2 bases for J; bases not matched to a gene: 6. The CDR3 loop is CAISPGTEQETQYF. The DNA of the CDR3 is TGTGCCATCAGCCCCGGGACAGAACAAGAGACCCAGTACTTC.

Comments on this clonotype: The germline gene is not matched at one end of the junction; a read error may be the cause. The chain recombines TRBV4-2 with TRBJ1-1; D is undetermined. Germline V gene data show CDR1 as LGHNA and CDR2 as YNFKEQ. The CDR3 is made up of 13 amino acids. The CDR3 loop reads CASRQDKVTEAFF. CDR3 in DNA: TGTGCCAGCAGACAAGACAAGGTAACTGAAGCTTTCTTT.

The chain joins TRBV7-9 to TRBJ1-2; D gene ambiguous. V lost 5 bases to trimming and J lost 6 bases, with 10 bases between them. The CDR3 is 12 residues long. Germline CDR1 reads SEHNR; CDR2 reads FQNEAQ (reference sequence). The CDR3 spells CASSETQDGYTF. Here the CDR3 DNA reads TGTGCCAGCAGCGAGACCCAGGATGGCTACACCTTC.